A single sample gave rise to the 22 T cell receptor delta chains below, sequenced in a study of gammadelta T cells in human blood. TCRdb fed the RT-PCR reads into CATT to redo clone calling. This sample has about 1,100 delta-chain clones; 6.5% occur once, and the top ten carry over 8.5%. Sample: non-Vgamma9Vdelta2 gamma-delta T cells from infant blood. The source is a human donor.

This clone has just a few counts. TCRdb has a much larger clone's protein, which differs at residue 10 from the translation of this DNA, likely because of a read error; what is shown is the protein translated from the DNA. J is TRDJ1 and V is TRAV14/DV4; a possible D gene is TRDD3 (5 bases). The CDR3 runs to 18 residues. V gave up 7 bases and J gave up 0 bases, with 24 bases separating them. Germline V gene data show CDR1 as TSDPSYG and CDR2 as QGSYDQQN (reference sequence). The chain's CDR3 is CAMNPLRGGPPYTDKLIF. The CDR3 nucleotides read TGTGCAATGAATCCCCTCAGGGGGGGGCCCCCTTACACCGATAAACTCATCTTT.

This clone is classed as medium-sized. V gene TRDV2 combines with J gene TRDJ1, with TRDD3 matching over 8 bases. J was trimmed by 0 bases and V by 8 bases; bases with no gene match: 13. There are 16 residues in the CDR3. The germline V gene has CDR1 GEAIGNYY and CDR2 EKD. The CDR3 DNA reads as TGTGCCTATACAACTGGGGGTCCCGTGTACACCGATAAACTCATCTTT. Translating gives CAYTTGGPVYTDKLIF.

This clone has more than one count but fewer than ten. This sequence is one base from a far larger clone and is likely a read error. This rearrangement joins TRDV1 to TRDJ1; 10 bases align to TRDD3. The CDR3 is 19 residues long. CDR1 and CDR2 (germline): TSWWSYY, QGS. The CDR3 is CALRERGRGIRGQADKLIF. The CDR3 DNA follows: TGTGCTCTTAGGGAACGGGGAAGGGGGATACGAGGTCAGGCCGATAAACTCATCTTT.

This clone is categorized as medium-sized (0.01 to 0.1%). The chain is built from TRDV1 and TRDJ3; possible D gene TRDD3, 6 bases. The V end lost 0 bases, the J end lost 0 bases, and 21 bases lay between the germline ends. The CDR3 runs 22 residues. Germline assignment: CDR1 TSWWSYY and CDR2 QGS. This CDR3 reads CALGELGWGNLEISWDTRQMFF. CDR3 in DNA: TGTGCTCTTGGGGAACTTGGCTGGGGCAATTTGGAGATCTCCTGGGACACCCGACAGATGTTTTTC.

This clone was seen a few times. A much larger clone is a single base away; this may be a read error. J is TRDJ1 and V is TRDV1; 10 bases are shared with TRDD3. V trimming: 1 base; J trimming: 3 bases; junction bases outside the gene matches: 26. This CDR3 has 23 amino acids. Germline V gives CDR1 TSWWSYY, CDR2 QGS. The CDR3 DNA sequence: TGTGCTCTTGGGGAACGCCGAACTACGGGAGGAAGGTACTGGGGGATCGGGCCCGATAAACTCATCTTT. Amino acid sequence: CALGERRTTGGRYWGIGPDKLIF.

This clone is large (0.1 to 1%). This chain uses TRDV1 with TRDJ1; 12 positions match TRDD3. This CDR3 comprises 22 residues. CDR1 is TSWWSYY and CDR2 is QGS in the germline V gene. The ends lost 3 bases at V and 0 bases at J; junction bases unmatched: 20. CDR3 coding DNA: TGTGCTCTTGGGGAGACTTACCCCTTACTGGGGGATACCCGACGATACACCGATAAACTCATCTTT. It translates to CALGETYPLLGDTRRYTDKLIF.

For the J gene the call is TRDJ2; the V gene lacks a call; the table's D call, TRDD3, has no DNA check behind it. This CDR3 has 29 residues. CDR3 residues: CSGINAEYMGSKVFRNDACGSALTAQLFF. The CDR3 DNA sequence: TGCAGTGGTATCAACGCAGAGTACATGGGGAGCAAGGTTTTTCGTAATGATGCCTGTGGTAGTGCTTTGACAGCACAACTCTTCTTT.

By share of the sample, this clone is large (0.1 to 1%). This sequence joins TRAV38-2/DV8 and TRDJ1; TRDD3 matches 13 bases. Losses at the gene ends were 0 bases for V and 2 bases for J; bases not matched to a gene: 25. Germline CDR1 TSESDYY, CDR2 QEAYKQQN. This CDR3 has 24 amino acids. Written as DNA, the CDR3 is TGTGCTTATAGGAGCGCCGGATTTCCTAAGCGGATTCAAACTGGGGGATACGCGACCGATAAACTCATCTTT. This sequence encodes CAYRSAGFPKRIQTGGYATDKLIF.

V usage is TRDV1 and J usage is TRDJ2; tentative D call: TRDD2 (6 bases). The CDR3 loop spans 24 amino acids. The V gene lost 3 bases and the J gene lost 2 bases, with 37 bases spanning the gap. Germline lookup yields CDR1 TSWWSYY and CDR2 QGS. In DNA, the CDR3 is TGTGCTCTTGGGGACTGGCCTTCCGAACAACACAAAGTAGTGGTCCCGAAATTGACAGCACAACTCTTCTTT. Translating it yields CALGDWPSEQHKVVVPKLTAQLFF.

By sample fraction, this clone is large. The chain has TRDV1 and TRDJ1, with 9 positions matching TRDD2. Germline loops: CDR1 TSWWSYY, CDR2 QGS. The ends lost 6 bases at V and 7 bases at J; junction bases unmatched: 24. The CDR3 runs to 19 residues. CDR3 residues: CALGHPGGPSYLLLGKLIF. For the CDR3, the DNA is TGTGCTCTTGGTCACCCAGGAGGCCCTTCCTACCTTTTACTGGGTAAACTCATCTTT.

The chain is built from TRDV1 and TRDJ1; no firm D call. The ends were cut back, 4 bases at V and 3 bases at J, with 18 bases in the middle. Germline V gene lookup returns CDR1 TSWWSYY and CDR2 QGS. This CDR3 is built from 16 residues. The CDR3 DNA reads as TGTGCTCTTGGGGGACCCCCCCGACGAGGCGCCGATAAACTCATCTTT. Its translation is CALGGPPRRGADKLIF.

Remarks on this clone: This likely came from a read error, as a far larger clone is one base away. The V and J genes are TRDV1 and TRDJ1; TRDD3 agrees at 13 bases. The junction had 20 bases not matched to a gene; V was cut back by 6 bases and J by 4 bases. This CDR3 spans 20 amino acids. CDR1 and CDR2 (germline): TSWWSYY, QGS. The CDR3 here is CALGNARTGGYARGIDKLIF. The DNA for the CDR3 is TGTGCTCTTGGTAACGCCCGTACTGGGGGATACGCCCGGGGAATCGATAAACTCATCTTT.

This clone was observed a handful of times. This sequence joins TRDV1 and TRDJ3, with D possibly TRDD3 on 6 matching bases. CDR1 TSWWSYY and CDR2 QGS come from the germline V gene. CDR3 length equals 18 residues. Trimming took 0 bases from V and 0 from J, leaving 9 bases between them. The CDR3 region is CALGELGELSWDTRQMFF. CDR3 DNA sequence: TGTGCTCTTGGGGAACTGGGGGAACTCTCCTGGGACACCCGACAGATGTTTTTC.

By its share, this clone is large (0.1 to 1%). The chain links TRDV1 to TRDJ1, with D maybe TRDD2 (6 bases). CDR1 is TSWWSYY, CDR2 QGS, per germline. Deletions cut 0 bases from V and 3 bases from J, with 29 bases between. CDR3 length: 21 residues. CDR3 loop: CALGELFLTSLSPNFSDKLIF. CDR3 nucleotide sequence: TGTGCTCTTGGGGAACTGTTCCTAACATCCCTATCCCCCAATTTCTCCGATAAACTCATCTTT.

V and J are TRDV1 and TRDJ3; 8 positions match TRDD3. V lost 3 bases, J lost 7 bases, and 8 bases stayed unmatched. The CDR3 is 17 residues long. Germline V gives CDR1 TSWWSYY, CDR2 QGS. The CDR3 protein is CALGDFTGGHDTRQMFF. The CDR3 DNA sequence: TGTGCTCTTGGGGATTTTACTGGGGGTCATGACACCCGACAGATGTTTTTC.

This clone counts as large. The chain couples TRDV1 to TRDJ1; 7 bases match TRDD3. From germline, CDR1 is TSWWSYY and CDR2 QGS. V lost 1 base to trimming and J lost 0 bases; unmatched junction nucleotides: 32. The CDR3 length is 25 residues. The CDR3 loop reads CALGEPKRASAYWGLGLGYTDKLIF. The CDR3 region has the DNA TGTGCTCTTGGGGAACCCAAGAGGGCCTCTGCGTACTGGGGATTGGGGTTGGGGTACACCGATAAACTCATCTTT.

The chain employs TRDV2 and TRDJ1; 8 bases agree with TRDD3. The CDR3 runs 19 residues. Germline V lookup: CDR1 GEAIGNYY, CDR2 EKD. V shed 1 base, J shed 0 bases, and the junction held 15 bases outside the gene matches. The CDR3 loop is CACDTVKSTGGSYTDKLIF. The CDR3 DNA reads TGTGCCTGTGACACGGTAAAAAGCACTGGGGGCTCTTACACCGATAAACTCATCTTT.

By share, this clone ranks as medium-sized. The chain recombines TRAV29/DV5 with TRDJ1; D is unresolved. CDR1 NSMFDY and CDR2 ISSIKDK come from the germline V gene. The germline V and J ends were trimmed by 0 bases and 0 bases, with 12 bases remaining between them. This CDR3 has 15 residues. The CDR3: CAASDLRSYTDKLIF. In DNA, the CDR3 is TGTGCAGCAAGCGACCTCCGTAGCTACACCGATAAACTCATCTTT.

By proportion, this clone is medium-sized. V and J are TRDV1 and TRDJ1; D is undetermined. The CDR3 length is 22 residues. Trimming took off 1 base at V and 0 bases at J, with 30 bases between the two ends. Germline V gene data show CDR1 as TSWWSYY and CDR2 as QGS. CDR3 loop: CALGERAQPIMTKFSHTDKLIF. CDR3 coding DNA: TGTGCTCTTGGGGAACGGGCTCAACCCATCATGACCAAGTTTTCACACACCGATAAACTCATCTTT.

This clone has just a few counts. The chain combines TRDV1 with TRDJ2; 10 bases match TRDD3. The CDR3 length is 28 residues. V gave up 4 bases and J gave up 0 bases; unmatched junction bases: 38. Germline V gene sequence: CDR1 TSWWSYY, CDR2 QGS. CDR3 sequence (DNA): TGTGCTCTTGGGGGCCAGACTTCCTTCCCCAAGGTTGTACTGGGGGATGGGGGGCGGGGGCCTTTGACAGCACAACTCTTCTTT. Translating it yields CALGGQTSFPKVVLGDGGRGPLTAQLFF.

This clone qualifies as large (0.1 to 1%). This chain joins TRDV1 and TRDJ3, with TRDD3 identical over 7 bases. In germline, CDR1 is TSWWSYY, CDR2 QGS. This CDR3 region has 18 residues. Trimming removed 2 bases from V and 1 base from J; junction bases left unmatched: 5. CDR3 nucleotides: TGTGCTCTTGGGGAAGAAGGATACGGGTCCTGGGACACCCGACAGATGTTTTTC. This encodes CALGEEGYGSWDTRQMFF.

By share, this clone counts as large. The chain uses TRAV38-2/DV8 and TRDJ1, with D possibly called TRDD2 or TRDD3 (5 bases each). Germline V gene sequence: CDR1 TSESDYY, CDR2 QEAYKQQN. V was trimmed by 2 bases and J by 3 bases, leaving 14 bases between them. CDR3 length: 15 amino acids. CDR3 in amino acids: CAYRSGAFGADKLIF. As DNA, the CDR3 is TGTGCTTATAGGAGTGGGGCCTTCGGGGCCGATAAACTCATCTTT.